This T cell receptor (beta chain) comes out of a study of naive and memory T cell subsets. Reverse transcription of blood and skin TCR RNA was primed at alpha and beta constant regions. Ligated cDNA underwent four rounds of PCR with nested alpha and beta constant region primers and SP2. TCRdb ran MiXCR on the 5' RACE reads and lists one entry per CDR3 protein. The sample yields tens of thousands of distinct CDR3 sequences, roughly a quarter seen once. Findings and caveats of the study: The RNA method is potentially sensitive to activation and differentiation changes.

With 4 bases removed from V and 3 bases from J, the gap between germline ends came to 16 bases. This CDR3 has 16 residues. Germline lookup yields CDR1 MNHEY and CDR2 SVGEGT. This clonotype was seen at least ten times. What it binds is unknown. RNA was extracted from 2.5 ml of whole blood of healthy adults. TCR cDNA received a 3' ligated oligonucleotide that carried a UMI. The V gene is TRBV6-2 or TRBV6-3, the J gene TRBJ1-5; D may be TRBD1 (6 bases). The TCR originated in a female donor in good health. The CDR3 reads CASSSWGQPNNQPQHF. In nucleotides, the CDR3 is TGTGCCAGCAGTTCCTGGGGGCAGCCGAACAATCAGCCCCAGCATTTT.